This TCR beta chain was sequenced during a study of blood T cell repertoires in COVID-19. For the study at large: In each case, the material was cDNA or gDNA derived from T cells, B-cell-depleted T cells, or PBMCs.

TCRdb keeps only in-frame clones here, not all; method: immunoSEQ multiplex PCR. Among approximately 250,000 clones, about nine tenths were seen once, and the ten largest hold around 9%. The CDR3 totals 13 residues. Germline CDR1 SGDLS, CDR2 YYNGEE. V dropped 2 bases and J dropped 9 bases, with 9 bases sitting between them. The sample taken for sequencing was peripheral blood. The source is a man in his forties with active or convalescent COVID-19. V is TRBV9 and J is TRBJ1-6; tentatively, D is TRBD1 (5 bases). The CDR3 loop reads CASSVARASPLHF. Here the CDR3 DNA reads TGTGCCAGCAGCGTGGCCAGGGCTTCACCCCTCCACTTT.